The TCR beta chain described here comes from a study of shared clonotypes between healthy human individuals. The CDR3 runs 11 residues. Trimming took 6 bases from V and 6 from J, leaving 12 bases between them. In germline, CDR1 is DFQATT, CDR2 SNEGSKA (reference sequence). Using immunoSEQ multiplex PCR, the repertoire was profiled, and TCRdb retains in-frame clones only, with some absent. The repertoire holds roughly 2.5 million clones, with more than 90% as singletons. The chain carries TRBV20-1 and TRBJ2-7; D is tentatively TRBD1 or TRBD2 (5 bases each). Sequencing was performed on naive CD4+ T cells sorted from blood. Subset specified: CD45RA+ positively selected. The sequence was obtained from a man in his late teens or twenties in good health. The CDR3 region is CSAASGTEQYF. The CDR3 coding sequence is TGCAGTGCCGCTTCCGGGACCGAGCAGTACTTC.